A single T cell receptor (beta chain) is shown here with its context. Its antigen remains unidentified. Base qualities are not provided; no much larger clone lies one nucleotide away. The data were taken from a study of blood T cell repertoires in COVID-19 (TCRdb year 2020). For the wider study: Collaborator samples came from the United States, Italy and Spain and covered acute and convalescent phases of COVID-19. The prospective study material was composed of cDNA or gDNA derived from T cells, B-cell-depleted T cells, or PBMCs. Subjects who had been exposed to COVID-19, were actively infected with it, or had recovered from it provided the deeply sampled blood TCRbeta repertoires that made up the dataset. The repertoires were released in a freely available public database intended as a resource for research on the immune response to SARS-CoV-2. The samples were drawn from two sources: the first 160 participants of the ongoing ImmuneRACE study, and approximately 1,300 subjects contributed by 6 global collaborators. Nearly every sample came with metadata listing a de-identified subject ID, COVID-19 status, age in years and sex. Where available, HLA class I and class II types were taken from metadata supplied by the sample provider and were not determined by assay-based typing.

Broad study findings and their caveats: The quantity of clinical and demographic metadata differed by source and by participant and was supplied without curation.

TCRbeta CDR3 regions were amplified from genomic DNA using the immunoSEQ Assay, a bias-controlled multiplex PCR. For the original study's pipeline: The number of nucleated cells in each sample was estimated from the amplification of reference gene primers within the assay. To quantify the absolute abundance of each unique TCRbeta CDR3 rearrangement, sequence reads were collapsed and filtered. For each sample, productive Simpson clonality was calculated as the square root of Simpson's diversity index across productive rearrangements. TCRdb mirrors the immuneACCESS table, restricted to in-frame sequences. Some clones are absent from its copies; in checked studies, under half trace to an unresolved V gene, and the reason for the others is unknown. That table supplies the V and J calls and clone size; D and trimming were determined from the DNA. The sample table records 200,000 to 250,000 clones; over 75% of these occur just once. The ten largest account for approximately 2.2% of the sample.

Samples from volunteer blood donors who had recovered from COVID-19 were contributed by a second Seattle source. The collaborating institutions used their own protocols to collect whole blood in K2EDTA tubes. Collaborator samples were shipped for TCRbeta analysis as frozen whole blood, isolated PBMCs, or DNA extracted from either sample type. The receptor was isolated from a middle-aged woman who had recovered from COVID-19. The material sequenced was peripheral blood.

The CDR3 reads as follows: CATSDDDRAGQPQHF. The DNA is as follows: TGTGCCACCAGTGATGATGACAGGGCGGGTCAGCCCCAGCATTTT. The chain joins TRBV24-1 to TRBJ1-5; 7 bases in the junction line up with TRBD1. The CDR3, from cysteine to phenylalanine, totals 15 residues. Solely the CDR3 DNA is kept, with 45 bases framed from the first base. V ends up 3 bases short and J 6 bases short, with an unmatched junction base count of 7. Per the germline V gene, KGHDR is the CDR1 and SFDVKD is the CDR2.